This T cell receptor (delta chain) came from a study of Vδ1+ human thymocytes. Study-level results: Thymic delta-chain repertoires held roughly 18% Vdelta2 sequences and few Vdelta3, despite high sort purity. In the thymus, TRG and TRD repertoires looked highly polyclonal with Gaussian CDR3 lengths.

Germline CDR1 TSWWSYY, CDR2 QGS. V shed 4 bases and J 6 bases; nucleotides not matched to a gene: 20. This CDR3 contains 18 residues. After alphabeta T cell depletion, CD3+ Vdelta1+ Vdelta2- thymocytes were sorted. Extracted RNA was reverse transcribed into cDNA. The CDR3 regions were amplified by multiplex PCR from V-gene primers to a constant-region primer. TCRdb reanalyzed the multiplex PCR reads using CATT. The sample yields roughly 76,000 delta-chain clones, about 35% seen once. Concerning this clone: Its specificity is unknown.

This rearrangement joins TRDV1 to TRDJ1, with 7 bases lining up with TRDD3. The material sequenced was Vdelta1+ gamma-delta thymocytes from the thymus. Subset: FACS-sorted CD3+ TCRalphabeta- TCRVdelta1+ TCRVdelta2- thymocytes. The sequence was collected from a boy in the first two years of life who had congenital heart surgery. CDR3 region: CALGGPRAYDWGQNKLIF. CDR3 in DNA: TGTGCTCTTGGGGGCCCCAGGGCCTACGACTGGGGCCAGAATAAACTCATCTTT.